The 16 T cell receptor beta chains below come from one sample, sequenced in a study of shared clonotypes between healthy human individuals. Clones were sequenced by immunoSEQ multiplex PCR, and TCRdb holds only the in-frame ones, with some missing. The data hold over a million clones, with 75% to 85% observed a single time. The sample was memory CD4+ T cells from PBMCs. Subset: CD45RA-negative fraction. The receptors here all came from a man aged 18 to 30 in good health. Some clones in this sample may be carry-over from other donors' samples.

V and J are TRBV19 and TRBJ1-1, with TRBD1 identical over 9 bases. The CDR3 has 16 residues. Germline lookup yields CDR1 LNHDA and CDR2 SQIVND (reference sequence). V lost 11 bases to trimming and J lost 7 bases; unmatched junction nucleotides: 20. CDR3: CAVKDRGGGSSGEAFF. The CDR3 nucleotides are TGTGCCGTCAAGGACAGGGGCGGAGGGTCCTCCGGTGAAGCTTTCTTT.

The chain combines TRBV6-1 with TRBJ2-3; tentatively, D is TRBD2 (6 bases). The germline V gene has CDR1 MNHNS and CDR2 SASEGT. Between the trimmed V and J ends, which lost 6 bases and 0 bases, there was a span of 10 bases. This CDR3 is built from 14 residues. CDR3 region: CASRTAGSTDTQYF. The CDR3 bases are TGTGCCAGCAGAACAGCGGGCAGCACAGATACGCAGTATTTT.

V gene TRBV13 combines with J gene TRBJ1-2; unclear D gene. Germline CDR1 and CDR2: PRHDT and FYEKMQ (reference sequence). V was cut by 7 bases and J by 7 bases, with 16 bases left in between. This CDR3 is built from 13 residues. Written as DNA, the CDR3 is TGTGCCAGCACCCTGGCCCGGGGAAGTGGCTACACCTTC. This translates into CASTLARGSGYTF.

The chain joins TRBV6-5 to TRBJ2-1; TRBD2 matches at 10 bases. The CDR3 is 14 amino acids. Germline CDR1 reads MNHEY; CDR2 reads SVGAGI. Trimming removed 6 bases from V and 6 bases from J; junction bases left unmatched: 5. This chain's CDR3 is CASRGSGRVNEQFF. CDR3 nucleotide sequence: TGTGCCAGCAGGGGCAGCGGGAGGGTCAATGAGCAGTTCTTC.

This clone was recorded once. The chain carries TRBV27 and TRBJ2-3, with D possibly matching TRBD2 (6 bases). This CDR3 has 15 amino acids. The germline CDR1 and CDR2 sequences are MNHEY and SMNVEV (reference sequence). Trimming took 6 bases from V and 2 from J, leaving 15 bases between them. The CDR3 nucleotides read TGTGCCAGCAGGGACCTAGCGCTAACCACAGATACGCAGTATTTT. Translation gives CASRDLALTTDTQYF.

This clone was picked up one time. This chain links TRBV2 with TRBJ1-2, with D tentatively TRBD1 (5 bases). V lost 2 bases, J lost 8 bases, and 9 bases lay in between. CDR1 and CDR2 (germline): SNHLY, FYNNEI. This CDR3 has 12 residues. CDR3 sequence: CASSEQGHGYTF. The CDR3 coding sequence is TGTGCCAGCAGTGAACAGGGTCACGGCTACACCTTC.

This clone has just a few counts. The chain is built from TRBV2 and TRBJ2-5, with a possible D match to TRBD1 (6 bases). CDR3 length: 14 residues. V was clipped by 4 bases and J by 4 bases, with 13 bases between them. The germline V gene has CDR1 SNHLY and CDR2 FYNNEI. Here the CDR3 reads CASSVLGRGETQYF. The CDR3 nucleotides are TGTGCCAGCAGTGTCCTAGGCAGGGGAGAGACCCAGTACTTC.

The V call is TRBV28, the J call TRBJ1-4; no definite D call. The CDR3 extends over 12 amino acids. V lost 3 bases and J lost 7, with 6 bases in between. The germline CDR1 and CDR2 sequences are MDHEN and SYDVKM. In DNA, the CDR3 is TGTGCCAGCAGTTTTGCGGGTGAAAAACTGTTTTTT. Protein sequence: CASSFAGEKLFF.

The J gene is TRBJ2-3, the V gene TRBV5-8; 12 bases align to TRBD2. This CDR3 is built from 17 residues. The V segment lost 0 bases and the J segment 5 bases; nucleotides outside the gene matches: 7. CDR1 is SGHTS and CDR2 is YDEGEE in the germline V gene. The CDR3 region is CASSLVPSGRAEDTQYF. The CDR3 DNA reads TGTGCCAGCAGCTTGGTCCCTAGCGGGAGGGCGGAAGATACGCAGTATTTT.

The V and J genes are TRBV4-1 and TRBJ1-3; D uncertain. Looked up from germline, CDR1 is MGHRA and CDR2 is YSYEKL. The CDR3 spans 15 residues. Trimming removed 1 base at V and 0 bases at J, with 7 bases between. CDR3 region: CASSQGTVSGNTIYF. CDR3 nucleotide sequence: TGCGCCAGCAGCCAAGGGACGGTCTCTGGAAACACCATATATTTT.

The chain employs TRBV28 and TRBJ2-7; 8 nucleotides match TRBD1. Germline loops: CDR1 MDHEN, CDR2 SYDVKM. V dropped 6 bases and J dropped 2; count of bases not matched to a gene: 9. The CDR3 sequence is 15 residues long. The CDR3 DNA is TGTGCCAGCAGGCCTCCCGGGACAGGAGCCTACGAGCAGTACTTC. It is translated as CASRPPGTGAYEQYF. The whole variable domain, filled in from reference TRBV28 and TRBJ2-7, reads DVKVTQSSRYLVKRTGEKVFLECVQDMDHENMFWYRQDPGLGLRLIYFSYDVKMKEKGDIPEGYSVSREKKERFSLILESASTNQTSMYLCASRPPGTGAYEQYFGPGTRLTVT.

Regarding this clone: A clone one base away is much larger, so this may be a read error. The V call is TRBV10-3, the J call TRBJ1-3; D not certain. The CDR3 totals 11 residues. Trimming stripped 6 bases from V and 4 bases from J, with 4 bases between. Germline V gene sequence: CDR1 ENHRY, CDR2 SYGVKD. CDR3 DNA: TGTGCCATCAGCCAGGGAAACACCATATATTTT. Amino acid sequence: CAISQGNTIYF.

V and J are TRBV5-1 and TRBJ1-1, with D possibly being TRBD1 (6 bases). Germline loops: CDR1 SGHRS, CDR2 YFSETQ. Trimming left V 4 bases short and J 3 bases short, with 16 bases between. This CDR3 contains 15 residues. CDR3 sequence (DNA): TGCGCCAGCAGCCAATGGCCACAGGGAGACACTGAAGCTTTCTTT. Amino acid sequence: CASSQWPQGDTEAFF.

Concerning this clone: At one end, the junction sequence differs from germline, possibly due to a read error. This chain joins TRBV18 and TRBJ1-4; D is unclear. CDR3 length equals 14 residues. Germline-derived CDR1 and CDR2 are KGHSH and LQKENI. The CDR3 sequence: CASSPRREGEKLFF. CDR3 coding DNA: TGTGCCAGCTCCCCACGGCGGGAAGGGGAAAAACTGTTTTTT.

V usage is TRBV5-6 and J usage is TRBJ1-3, with 8 positions matching TRBD1. The ends lost 3 bases at V and 5 bases at J; junction bases unmatched: 7. The CDR3 is made up of 15 amino acids. CDR1 and CDR2 (germline): SGHDT, YYEEEE. As DNA, the CDR3 is TGTGCCAGCAGCTGGTATGGACAGGGAAGAAACACCATATATTTT. This gives the protein CASSWYGQGRNTIYF.

Ten or more counts support this clone. The chain carries TRBV28 and TRBJ1-1; D uncertain. V was trimmed by 3 bases and J by 11 bases, leaving 13 bases between them. The CDR3 totals 12 residues. Per germline, CDR1 MDHEN and CDR2 SYDVKM. The CDR3 loop reads CASSFAAPGAFF. For the CDR3, the DNA is TGTGCCAGCAGTTTCGCCGCCCCTGGGGCTTTCTTT.